This passage covers 12 T cell receptor beta chains from one sample sequenced in a study of human T cells and chemical hapten exposure (TCRdb year 2021). The protocol used for the library was RACE. The reads were generated on a NextSeq 500. In TCRdb, the public reads were trimmed at Q25 with fastp and aligned with MiXCR, with productive beta chains retained. Each CDR3 protein appears once, grouped with its most common genes and DNA. The sample includes some 84,000 distinct CDR3 sequences, with approximately 10% observed a single time. The top ten constitute 3% to 4% of the sample. The time point label corresponds to: patch test 3, about 24 weeks after DPC sensitization. The treatment or condition label for this specimen denotes: therapeutic diphenylcyclopropenone sensitization with weekly scalp DPC. The sequenced sample was whole blood, obtained in connection with sensitization to the hapten diphenylcyclopropenone (DPC). Every receptor here comes from a woman aged 50 to 60 with alopecia areata. Some clones in this sample may be carry-over from other donors' samples.

This clonotype turned up a few times. V gene TRBV3-1 combines with J gene TRBJ2-7, with D unclear. V lost 1 base to trimming and J lost 5 bases, with 9 bases between them. The CDR3 totals 13 residues. The germline V gene has CDR1 LGHDT and CDR2 YNNKEL (reference sequence). The CDR3 here is CASSQVQGHEQYF. CDR3 DNA sequence: TGTGCCAGCAGCCAAGTTCAAGGACACGAGCAGTACTTC.

This clonotype was counted many times. V gene TRBV10-1 combines with J gene TRBJ2-3; weak D call: TRBD2 (6 bases). Deletions cut 3 bases from V and 2 bases from J, with 12 bases between. The CDR3 has 15 amino acids. CDR1 and CDR2 from the germline V gene are WNHNN and SYGVQD (reference sequence). The CDR3 loop is CASSDPGEPTDTQYF. The CDR3 DNA sequence: TGCGCCAGCAGTGATCCGGGAGAACCCACAGATACGCAGTATTTT.

V gene TRBV30 combines with J gene TRBJ1-1; D not certain. Between the trimmed V and J ends, which lost 1 base and 1 base, there was a span of 4 bases. Germline-derived CDR1 and CDR2 are GTSNPN and SVGIG (reference sequence). The CDR3 consists of 12 residues. The CDR3 reads CAWSGQNTEAFF. DNA for the CDR3: TGTGCCTGGAGTGGCCAGAACACTGAAGCTTTCTTT.

Comment on this clonotype: A much larger clone lies a single base off, so this may be a read error. CDR3 sequence (DNA): TGCGGTGCGAAAAAGGGCTCCAAGAGGGGTGAGACCCAGTACTTC. It translates to CGAKKGSKRGETQYF. The V gene is TRBV20-1, the J gene TRBJ2-5; TRBD1 or TRBD2 may be the D gene (5 bases each). The CDR3 covers 15 residues. In germline, CDR1 is DFQATT, CDR2 SNEGSKA (reference sequence).

The table lists this clonotype with a few counts. The V gene is TRBV6-2 or TRBV6-3, the J gene TRBJ2-1; D is possibly TRBD1 or TRBD2 (5 bases each). CDR1 MNHEY and CDR2 SVGEGT come from the germline V gene. Between the trimmed V and J ends, which lost 6 bases and 6 bases, there was a span of 18 bases. The CDR3 runs 15 residues. CDR3 nucleotides: TGTGCCAGCAGGGCCGGGACGGGAATCTTCAATGAGCAGTTCTTC. It encodes CASRAGTGIFNEQFF.

The table lists this clonotype with a few counts. V and J are TRBV29-1 and TRBJ2-7; TRBD2 matches at 7 bases. From germline, CDR1 is SQVTM and CDR2 ANQGSEA. The J segment lost 4 bases and the V segment lost 6 bases, leaving 9 bases of the junction unmatched. This CDR3 has 13 amino acids. The CDR3 loop is CSVSSGVPYEQYF. Written as DNA, the CDR3 is TGCAGCGTGTCAAGCGGGGTTCCTTACGAGCAGTACTTC.

At least ten counts were recorded for this clonotype. The CDR3 spells CASSPATNTEAFF. The CDR3 DNA is TGTGCCAGCAGCCCCGCCACGAACACTGAAGCTTTCTTT. The V gene is TRBV7-3, the J gene TRBJ1-1; D remains unclear. Trimming cost V 5 bases and J 1 base, with 8 bases left between them. In germline, CDR1 is SGHTA, CDR2 FQGTGA. The CDR3 runs to 13 residues.

This clonotype showed up many times. The chain couples TRBV18 to TRBJ2-1, with D hard to call. Germline CDR1 KGHSH, CDR2 LQKENI. The CDR3 sequence is 14 residues long. Trimming took off 0 bases at V and 0 bases at J, with 3 bases between the two ends. In nucleotides, the CDR3 is TGTGCCAGCTCACCACCAGTCTCCTACAATGAGCAGTTCTTC. This codes for CASSPPVSYNEQFF.

This clonotype has a count of ten or more. V gene TRBV2 combines with J gene TRBJ2-6, with D tentatively TRBD1 or TRBD2 (5 bases each). The V gene's germline CDR1 is SNHLY and CDR2 FYNNEI. V lost 9 bases and J 0 bases, leaving 12 bases between the germline ends. The CDR3 sequence is 15 residues long. The chain's CDR3 is CARGEGSSGANVLTF. CDR3 DNA sequence: TGTGCCAGGGGCGAGGGGAGCTCTGGGGCCAACGTCCTGACTTTC. Together with reference TRBV2 and TRBJ2-6, the CDR3 gives the full variable domain: EPEVTQTPSHQVTQMGQEVILRCVPISNHLYFYWYRQILGQKVEFLVSFYNNEISEKSEIFDDQFSVERPDGSNFTLKIRSTKLEDSAMYFCARGEGSSGANVLTFGAGSRLTVL.

Many counts were recorded for this clonotype. The V call is TRBV7-9, the J call TRBJ1-2; 7 bases map to TRBD1. Germline lookup yields CDR1 SEHNR and CDR2 FQNEAQ (reference sequence). The CDR3 is 14 amino acids. V dropped 2 bases and J dropped 8; count of bases not matched to a gene: 8. Written as DNA, the CDR3 is TGTGCCAGCAGCTTACGACAGGGTTTCAGCGGCTACACCTTC. This translates into CASSLRQGFSGYTF.

The sample holds a few counts of this clonotype. The chain couples TRBV28 to TRBJ1-1, with a weak D call TRBD1 (5 bases). This CDR3 has 16 amino acids. The V end was cut by 4 bases, the J end by 5 bases, with 20 bases between. From germline, CDR1 is MDHEN and CDR2 SYDVKM. The CDR3: CASSSLAKGIETEAFF. The CDR3 DNA sequence: TGTGCCAGCAGTTCATTGGCGAAGGGGATTGAAACTGAAGCTTTCTTT.

This sequence joins TRBV7-6 and TRBJ2-7, with a possible D match to TRBD1 (6 bases). Trimming pared 5 bases from V and 5 bases from J, leaving 16 bases between. Germline lookup yields CDR1 SGHVS and CDR2 FNYEAQ. The CDR3 totals 14 residues. The CDR3 here is CASSPGVRTHEQYF. The CDR3 coding sequence is TGTGCCAGCAGCCCAGGGGTAAGGACGCACGAGCAGTACTTC. Filled out from reference TRBV7-6 and TRBJ2-7, the complete variable domain reads GAGVSQSPRYKVTKRGQDVALRCDPISGHVSLYWYRQALGQGPEFLTYFNYEAQQDKSGLPNDRFSAERPEGSISTLTIQRTEQRDSAMYRCASSPGVRTHEQYFGPGTRLTVT.